Listed here is a single TCR beta chain. The same CDR3 is also encoded by other DNA sequences in this sample. PCR employed 60 Vbeta and 13 Jbeta primers. Here immunoSEQ multiplex PCR was the method, and the copy in TCRdb shows in-frame clones only, minus some. The sample holds roughly 250,000 clones; roughly four fifths are singletons and the top ten take 2% to 2.5%. This sample stems from a study of cytomegalovirus exposure and HLA in healthy donors. Study information: Of all 400 or so donors who were genotyped, around 79% belonged to the Caucasian-associated ancestry cluster.

The receptor was derived from a middle-aged woman in good health and CMV-seropositive. The sequencing input was PBMCs.

This CDR3 is CASSPGTSPWGGTGELFF. The CDR3 DNA follows: TGTGCCAGCTCACCAGGAACTAGCCCCTGGGGAGGCACCGGGGAGCTGTTTTTT. The chain links TRBV18 to TRBJ2-2; TRBD2 is a possible D gene (6 bases). CDR1 is KGHSH and CDR2 is LQKENI in the germline V gene. The CDR3 covers 18 residues. V lost 2 bases and J 4 bases, leaving 20 bases between the germline ends.